These T cell receptor beta chains were read from a single sample in a study of ipilimumab plus nivolumab after autologous stem cell transplantation. Sequencing used immunoSEQ multiplex PCR; TCRdb keeps in-frame clones, though not all of them. The table lists around 3,500 clones, roughly 91% of them singletons. Sequenced material: PBMCs, taken in a trial of ipilimumab plus nivolumab as post-transplant consolidation. The source of these receptors is a male donor with multiple myeloma. CDR3s leave out the opening cysteine and the closing phenylalanine or tryptophan. The order of the fields is clone size, D gene, V gene, J gene, CDR3 protein. A D gene is named only where the DNA matches it firmly. Not all rows give a size; the values are once, few, many and, for expanded clones, a class.

clone size: few; D gene: TRBD2; V gene: TRBV5-1; J gene: TRBJ2-5; CDR3 protein: ASSGTTSGIETQY
clone size: .; D gene: .; V gene: TRBV4-1; J gene: TRBJ1-1; CDR3 protein: ASSQVGLNTEAF
clone size: .; D gene: TRBD2; V gene: TRBV27; J gene: TRBJ2-1; CDR3 protein: ASSVAGGYNEQF
clone size: .; D gene: .; V gene: TRBV4-1; J gene: TRBJ2-2; CDR3 protein: ASSQLGSTGELF
clone size: .; D gene: TRBD1; V gene: TRBV29-1; J gene: TRBJ2-7; CDR3 protein: SVDDRGYEQY
clone size: few; D gene: TRBD2; V gene: TRBV11-3; J gene: TRBJ2-1; CDR3 protein: ASSQGLAGVGEQF
clone size: once; D gene: .; V gene: TRBV28; J gene: TRBJ1-2; CDR3 protein: ASSSPGQGQGYT
clone size: .; D gene: .; V gene: TRBV6-6; J gene: TRBJ1-1; CDR3 protein: ASSTRRVNTEAF
clone size: .; D gene: .; V gene: TRBV21-1; J gene: TRBJ2-7; CDR3 protein: ASSGNMGGSYEQY
clone size: few; D gene: .; V gene: TRBV9; J gene: TRBJ2-7; CDR3 protein: ASSGLRAYEQY
clone size: .; D gene: .; V gene: TRBV10-3; J gene: TRBJ1-1; CDR3 protein: AISKDLRETEAF
clone size: .; D gene: .; V gene: TRBV27; J gene: TRBJ1-4; CDR3 protein: ASSLIGARATGEKLF
clone size: .; D gene: .; V gene: TRBV27; J gene: TRBJ2-4; CDR3 protein: ASSPGLTKNIQY
clone size: .; D gene: TRBD1; V gene: TRBV2; J gene: TRBJ2-7; CDR3 protein: ASIGTGATYEQY
clone size: .; D gene: .; V gene: TRBV27; J gene: TRBJ1-2; CDR3 protein: ASSLTRGLLNGYT
clone size: .; D gene: .; V gene: TRBV14; J gene: TRBJ2-5; CDR3 protein: ASSQLGPKTGTQY
clone size: .; D gene: TRBD2; V gene: TRBV4-1; J gene: TRBJ2-7; CDR3 protein: ASSRGTSGTIYEQY
clone size: .; D gene: .; V gene: TRBV6-1; J gene: TRBJ1-5; CDR3 protein: ASRLDSPLGPQH
clone size: once; D gene: .; V gene: TRBV5-1; J gene: TRBJ1-1; CDR3 protein: ASSLRGQGTEAF
clone size: once; D gene: TRBD2; V gene: TRBV5-4; J gene: TRBJ2-7; CDR3 protein: ASSYSGRIYEQY
clone size: large; D gene: .; V gene: TRBV5-5; J gene: TRBJ2-7; CDR3 protein: ASSFQGGSYEQY
clone size: once; D gene: TRBD1; V gene: TRBV5-4; J gene: TRBJ1-6; CDR3 protein: ASNRGRNSPLH
clone size: .; D gene: .; V gene: TRBV6-5; J gene: TRBJ2-2; CDR3 protein: ASSYDGTTGELF
clone size: .; D gene: TRBD1; V gene: TRBV28; J gene: TRBJ1-1; CDR3 protein: ASREGQGVNTEAF
clone size: few; D gene: TRBD2; V gene: TRBV5-4; J gene: TRBJ2-5; CDR3 protein: ASSLAGLAGEETQY
clone size: .; D gene: .; V gene: TRBV9; J gene: TRBJ1-4; CDR3 protein: ASSVDNEKLF
clone size: .; D gene: TRBD1; V gene: TRBV7-6; J gene: TRBJ2-1; CDR3 protein: ASSAGTGYYEQF
clone size: .; D gene: TRBD2; V gene: TRBV30; J gene: TRBJ2-5; CDR3 protein: AWTPPGLAGAETQY
clone size: .; D gene: TRBD1; V gene: TRBV7-9; J gene: TRBJ2-2; CDR3 protein: ASDNPGQGISGELF
clone size: .; D gene: TRBD1; V gene: TRBV18; J gene: TRBJ1-5; CDR3 protein: ASSPPDRPDRKIVESNQPQH
clone size: .; D gene: .; V gene: TRBV29-1; J gene: TRBJ2-2; CDR3 protein: SVEWGPQTAGPTTGELF
clone size: .; D gene: .; V gene: TRBV5-1; J gene: TRBJ2-5; CDR3 protein: ASSTQETQY
clone size: .; D gene: .; V gene: TRBV19; J gene: TRBJ2-2; CDR3 protein: ASSGGFRARGELF
clone size: few; D gene: TRBD1; V gene: TRBV19; J gene: TRBJ1-5; CDR3 protein: ASSTWTGGGNQPQH
clone size: .; D gene: .; V gene: TRBV5-1; J gene: TRBJ1-1; CDR3 protein: ASSFTELMNTEAF
clone size: .; D gene: .; V gene: TRBV28; J gene: TRBJ2-1; CDR3 protein: ASSFAKTSEGPNNEQF
clone size: .; D gene: .; V gene: TRBV5-1; J gene: TRBJ2-4; CDR3 protein: ASSLAGNENIQY
clone size: .; D gene: .; V gene: TRBV11-2; J gene: TRBJ2-7; CDR3 protein: ASSLGTLDWVSYEQY
clone size: .; D gene: TRBD1; V gene: TRBV28; J gene: TRBJ2-1; CDR3 protein: ASSRGTGKAYNEQF
clone size: once; D gene: TRBD1; V gene: TRBV2; J gene: TRBJ2-3; CDR3 protein: ASYRDSTTDTQY
clone size: .; D gene: .; V gene: TRBV14; J gene: TRBJ1-3; CDR3 protein: ASSQGGGQVSGNTIY
clone size: once; D gene: TRBD1; V gene: TRBV9; J gene: TRBJ2-2; CDR3 protein: ASTGGPGTGLFGELF
clone size: .; D gene: .; V gene: TRBV10-3; J gene: TRBJ2-7; CDR3 protein: ALAPGLCYEQY
clone size: large; D gene: TRBD1; V gene: TRBV9; J gene: TRBJ1-2; CDR3 protein: ASSGNTGGSYGYT
clone size: .; D gene: .; V gene: TRBV2; J gene: TRBJ1-1; CDR3 protein: ASKGHLNTEAF
clone size: .; D gene: .; V gene: TRBV28; J gene: TRBJ1-6; CDR3 protein: ASSFGHFNSPLH
clone size: .; D gene: .; V gene: TRBV5-6; J gene: TRBJ2-7; CDR3 protein: ASSLLEYEQY
clone size: .; D gene: TRBD1; V gene: TRBV28; J gene: TRBJ1-6; CDR3 protein: ASSPRTGGGSPLH
clone size: .; D gene: TRBD2; V gene: TRBV18; J gene: TRBJ2-3; CDR3 protein: ASSPGTSGSGTDTQY
clone size: .; D gene: .; V gene: TRBV5-1; J gene: TRBJ1-4; CDR3 protein: ASSPVGTTNEKLF
clone size: .; D gene: .; V gene: TRBV5-1; J gene: TRBJ1-2; CDR3 protein: ASSLAAGTYDGYT
clone size: .; D gene: .; V gene: TRBV4-1; J gene: TRBJ1-2; CDR3 protein: ASSQGSGLYGYT
clone size: .; D gene: .; V gene: TRBV2; J gene: TRBJ2-5; CDR3 protein: ASRAEKTQY
clone size: .; D gene: TRBD1; V gene: TRBV13; J gene: TRBJ2-7; CDR3 protein: ASRGQGSYEQY
clone size: once; D gene: .; V gene: TRBV2; J gene: TRBJ2-7; CDR3 protein: ASRSTSRSYEQY
clone size: .; D gene: TRBD2; V gene: TRBV30; J gene: TRBJ2-2; CDR3 protein: AWSEGLGTGELF
clone size: .; D gene: .; V gene: TRBV6-1; J gene: TRBJ1-2; CDR3 protein: ASSESGAGGYT